This T cell receptor beta chain was captured in a study of blood T cell repertoires in COVID-19 (dated by TCRdb to 2019 to 2021). Notes on the research overall: Collaborator samples came from the United States, Italy and Spain and covered acute and convalescent phases of COVID-19. The material from the prospective study consisted of cDNA or gDNA derived from T cells, B-cell-depleted T cells, or PBMCs. A freely available public database, intended as a resource for researchers studying the immune response to SARS-CoV-2, is where the repertoires were released. The dataset comprised deeply sampled blood TCRbeta repertoires from subjects exposed to, actively infected with, or recovered from COVID-19. The samples were drawn from the first 160 participants of the ongoing ImmuneRACE study and from under 1,500 subjects provided by 6 global collaborators. HLA class I and class II types, where available, came from metadata supplied by the sample provider rather than from assay-based typing. The sample metadata nearly always contained a de-identified subject ID, COVID-19 status, age in years and sex.

One collaborating source in Seattle enrolled patients while the patients were actively infected and followed the patients over time throughout the course of disease. Whole blood was collected in K2EDTA tubes by collaborating institutions according to the institutions' own protocols. For TCRbeta analysis, collaborators shipped samples as frozen whole blood, isolated PBMCs, or DNA extracted from either of those sample types. General conclusions and limits of the study: Clinical and demographic metadata were provided uncurated, with the amount varying by source and participant.

TCRbeta CDR3 regions were amplified from genomic DNA using the immunoSEQ Assay, a bias-controlled multiplex PCR. The authors' analysis ran thus. Within the assay, amplification of reference gene primers was used to estimate how many nucleated cells each sample contained. To quantify the absolute abundance of each unique TCRbeta CDR3 rearrangement, sequence reads were collapsed and filtered. For each sample, productive Simpson clonality was calculated as the square root of Simpson's diversity index across productive rearrangements. TCRdb took this table from immuneACCESS and kept in-frame rearrangements with V and J called. Such tables lack part of the clones; where checked against another copy, unresolved V genes explain under half of the gap, and the rest is unexplained. That table furnishes V, J and clone size, whereas the DNA furnished D and trimming. The sample table shows some 180,000 clones, and about four fifths are seen once. The leading ten clones occupy about 10% of the sample.

A word on this clone: Its cognate antigen has yet to be identified. Nothing much larger sits one base from this clone, and base qualities are not available.

From its cysteine to its phenylalanine, the CDR3 spans 16 amino acids. Only the CDR3 part of the read is kept: 48 bases, read in frame from the first base. V and J are trimmed by 4 bases and 1 base, and the gene matches miss 10 bases of the junction. According to the germline V gene (reference sequence), CDR1 reads SGHKS and CDR2 reads YYEKEE. The rearranged segments are TRBV5-5 and TRBJ2-5, with 7 middle bases fitting TRBD2. Material for sequencing was peripheral blood. The receptor was isolated from a woman in her thirties or forties with COVID-19, enrolled during active disease. The CDR3 here reads CASSARLAGGQETQYF. The DNA sequence follows: TGTGCCAGCAGCGCCCGACTAGCAGGCGGCCAAGAGACCCAGTACTTC.